This T cell receptor beta chain was documented in a study of blood T cell repertoires in COVID-19. Across the study: Samples came from the United States, Italy and Spain, spanning acute and convalescent COVID-19. PBMCs, B-cell-depleted T cells, or T cells were the source of the cDNA or gDNA that made up the material.

The germline CDR1 and CDR2 sequences are SNHLY and FYNNEI. V lost 6 bases and J lost 5; bases outside the gene matches: 4. The CDR3 length is 13 residues. Profiled with immunoSEQ multiplex PCR; TCRdb holds only in-frame clones, not every one. The top ten hold approximately 7.2% of the sample, which has a few hundred thousand clones, around nine tenths seen once. This receptor was identified in a man aged 30 to 45 in a cohort exposed to, infected with or recovered from COVID-19 (not recorded which). Sequenced material: PBMCs or T cells enriched from blood (not recorded which). The V call is TRBV2, the J call TRBJ2-1; 7 bases are shared with TRBD1. CDR3 region: CASRGQIDNEQFF. The CDR3 nucleotides are TGTGCCAGCAGGGGACAGATAGACAATGAGCAGTTCTTC.